Listed below are T cell receptor beta chains from one sample, sequenced in a study of CXCR3-negative and CXCR3-positive naive CD8 T cells. TCRdb reprocessed the 5' RACE reads and stores each CDR3 protein as one record, lacking DNA. The listing records 50,000 to 65,000 distinct CDR3 sequences. The source material was naive CXCR3+ CD8+ T cells from blood. The source of these receptors is a human donor in good health. Some clones in this sample may be carry-over from other donors' samples. The CDR3 runs from the conserved cysteine through the conserved F or W. Fields, in order: J gene, V gene, CDR3 protein.

TRBJ2-6,TRBV11-2,CASSFGGGSGANVLTF
TRBJ2-1,TRBV7-9,CASSVTVMGQGSWREQFF
TRBJ2-7,TRBV7-2,CASSPPASAEQYF
TRBJ2-7,TRBV4-3,CASSQERQVYEQYF
TRBJ2-7,TRBV7-7,CASSKYRGTGYEQYF
TRBJ2-1,TRBV28,CASSLWLERGNEQFF
TRBJ2-5,TRBV13,CASSLTRRETQYF
TRBJ1-4,TRBV7-9,CASRGIEGGEKLFF
TRBJ2-7,TRBV20-1,CSANPPPGAPPYEQYF
TRBJ2-7,TRBV7-2,CAISLARGSYEQYF
TRBJ1-1,TRBV4-3,CASSQEWDLLTEAFF
TRBJ2-3,TRBV14,CASSQVTSGDTDTQYF
TRBJ2-1,TRBV29-1,CSVVPGQGRDEQFF
TRBJ1-4,TRBV20-1,CSASKGRSAEKLFF
TRBJ2-1,TRBV27,CASSWPSGVTSSYNEQFF